Sequencing of this T cell receptor (beta chain) was carried out in a study of blood T cell repertoires in COVID-19. The repertoire was sequenced with immunoSEQ multiplex PCR; TCRdb's copy has only in-frame clones and lacks some. The table lists tens of thousands of clones, roughly 89% of them singletons. A few counts support this clone. This CDR3 region has 16 residues. V shed 7 bases and J 5 bases; nucleotides not matched to a gene: 11. Per the germline V gene, CDR1 is MNHEY and CDR2 is SMNVEV (reference sequence). The receptor's source is a man between 60 and 75 years old with acute or convalescent COVID-19. V is TRBV27 and J is TRBJ1-6; 7 nucleotides align to TRBD1. The sample consisted of peripheral blood. CDR3 sequence: CASTDRDRKNNSPLHF. The DNA for the CDR3 is TGTGCCAGCACAGACCGGGACAGAAAGAATAATTCACCCCTCCACTTT.